The present TCR beta chain was sequenced within a study of CD8 T cells in Susac syndrome (dated by TCRdb to about 2019). Regarding the study in general: Repertoire sequencing was used to test whether CD8+ T cell activation and differentiation in Susac syndrome was antigen driven. The study at large found these results: The number of individuals in the TCR sequencing and HLA analysis was recognized as being relatively small.

High-throughput TCR beta sequencing profiled peripheral blood CD8+ and CD4+ T cells from healthy donors, Susac syndrome patients and multiple sclerosis patients. Multiple sclerosis controls were treatment-naive patients with stable or active relapsing-remitting disease fulfilling revised McDonald criteria. Bulk CD8+ and CD4+ T cells were purified by magnetic negative isolation, whereas CD8+ TEMRA cells were enriched by FACS. Blood was drawn into EDTA tubes, processed within 24 hours, and PBMCs were isolated by density gradient centrifugation. PBMCs intended for TCR sequencing were cryopreserved in liquid nitrogen and thawed later in a water bath at 37 degrees C. A purity of at least 90% was achieved for sorted or isolated CD4+, CD8+ and CD8+ TEMRA cells. As for this clonotype: Its recognized antigen is unknown. No per-base quality is available; no much larger clone lies one base away.

The CDR3, from cysteine to phenylalanine, totals 14 residues. The CDR3 DNA has 42 bases and is translated from base 1. The germline V gene (reference sequence) yields DFQATT for CDR1 and SNEGSKA for CDR2. V is trimmed back by 2 bases and J by 6 bases, and the junction contains 7 bases that no gene match accounts for. RNA was extracted with the RNeasy kit and roughly 0.45 to 1 ug was reverse transcribed using random hexamers. The immunoSEQ multiplex PCR assay, covering 54 Vbeta and 13 Jbeta segments, was used to amplify TCR beta CDR3 regions. Bias from PCR amplification was corrected by using a synthetic template baseline for primer optimization and for computational correction. From the authors' description of their analysis: Reads were annotated to V, D and J genes according to IMGT and were analyzed with immunoSEQ Analyzer, with only productive sequences retained. Clonality was calculated as one minus the Shannon entropy normalized by log2 of the number of productive unique sequences. Public and private clones were assessed among the 100 most prevalent clones of each patient and control. Clones were defined as Susac-specific if absent from the healthy and MS cohorts, from around 1,100 published viral clones and from other ImmuneACCESS disease sequences. TCRdb cleaned the public reads at Q25 with fastp, built clones with MiXCR and kept in-frame beta chains. Each CDR3 protein appears once, grouped with its most common genes and DNA. TCRdb, not the original authors, processed these V and J calls. Within this sample are hundreds of thousands of distinct CDR3 sequences, with around 95% of them counted one time only. Roughly 0.072% of the sample comes from the top ten.

The sequencing sample was made of CD4+ T cells from PBMCs. This receptor was taken from a human donor with multiple sclerosis. Recombination linked TRBV20-1 to TRBJ1-1; the central 9 bases match TRBD1. The CDR3 corresponds to CSARLGTGYPEAFF. The bases read TGCAGTGCTAGACTCGGGACAGGGTATCCTGAAGCTTTCTTT.